This passage covers 14 T cell receptor beta chains from one sample sequenced in a study of HIV-infected patients and healthy controls. Follow-up blood was drawn about 14 weeks, roughly three months, after antiretroviral therapy began. Whole blood was used without fractionation, so all unsorted peripheral T cells were included. Reverse transcription used around 540 ng RNA and constant-region primers for alpha and beta. Alpha and beta chain libraries were made separately by chain-specific third strand synthesis with multiplexing indices. TCRdb called the 5' RACE reads again in MiXCR, with one record for every CDR3 protein. Of about 4,200 distinct CDR3 sequences listed, roughly 8% are singletons. The source material was blood, sampled during antiretroviral therapy. These receptors were taken from an adult with HIV infection.

Relative to its sample, this clonotype is medium-sized (0.01 to 0.1%). This sequence joins TRBV7-8 and TRBJ1-4, with TRBD1 as a possible D gene (6 bases). The CDR3 is 14 amino acids. The V gene lost 5 bases and the J gene lost 8 bases, with 15 bases spanning the gap. Looked up from germline, CDR1 is SGHVS and CDR2 is FQNEAQ. This CDR3 reads CASSQDTGGEKLFF. DNA of the CDR3: TGTGCCAGCAGCCAGGACACGGGGGGCGAAAAACTGTTTTTT.

This clonotype was counted many times. The rearrangement joins TRBV20-1 to TRBJ2-3, with TRBD1 as a possible D gene (6 bases). V was clipped by 1 base and J by 2 bases, with 13 bases between them. From germline, CDR1 is DFQATT and CDR2 SNEGSKA (reference sequence). The CDR3 contains 15 residues. The CDR3 DNA sequence: TGCAGTGCTAGAGTCGGGACATACTTCACAGATACGCAGTATTTT. Its translation: CSARVGTYFTDTQYF.

This clonotype was observed many times. This chain joins TRBV5-1 and TRBJ2-1; 8 bases fit TRBD1. V was pared by 0 bases and J by 5 bases, with 4 bases of the junction left unmatched. Germline assignment: CDR1 SGHRS and CDR2 YFSETQ. This CDR3 spans 15 amino acids. The CDR3 is CASSLDRGMNNEQFF. CDR3 nucleotides: TGCGCCAGCAGCTTGGACAGGGGGATGAACAATGAGCAGTTCTTC.

The sample holds a few counts of this clonotype. The chain uses TRBV12-3 or TRBV12-4 and TRBJ2-2; D may be TRBD1 or TRBD2 (5 bases each). Trimming pared 7 bases from V and 0 bases from J, leaving 9 bases between. The CDR3 extends over 14 amino acids. This chain's CDR3 is CASIGGSNTGELFF. In DNA form, the CDR3 reads TGTGCCAGCATTGGGGGATCGAACACCGGGGAGCTGTTTTTT.

By its share, this clonotype is medium-sized. J is TRBJ1-2 and V is TRBV2; the match to TRBD1 covers 7 bases. V trimming: 6 bases; J trimming: 2 bases; junction bases outside the gene matches: 6. The CDR3 runs to 14 residues. Germline V gene sequence: CDR1 SNHLY, CDR2 FYNNEI. The CDR3 here is CASRSDRTNYGYTF. The CDR3 bases are TGTGCCAGCAGATCGGACAGGACGAACTATGGCTACACCTTC.

This clonotype is medium-sized in the sample. The chain joins TRBV2 to TRBJ1-1, with D possibly matching TRBD1 (5 bases). This CDR3 contains 13 residues. Trimming stripped 5 bases from V and 3 bases from J, with 10 bases between. Germline CDR1 is SNHLY and CDR2 is FYNNEI. CDR3 nucleotides: TGTGCCAGCAGTCCGACAGCTTACACTGAAGCTTTCTTT. The encoded protein is CASSPTAYTEAFF.

There are a few counts of this clonotype. The chain employs TRBV7-3 and TRBJ2-3; 7 bases agree with TRBD2. J was trimmed by 1 base and V by 3 bases; bases with no gene match: 10. Germline V gene lookup returns CDR1 SGHTA and CDR2 FQGTGA. The CDR3 is made up of 17 amino acids. CDR3 sequence (DNA): TGTGCCAGCAGCTTTTCGTTCCCCCGGGGGGGCACAGATACGCAGTATTTT. It specifies CASSFSFPRGGTDTQYF.

The chain joins TRBV5-1 to TRBJ1-1, with 12 bases aligning to TRBD1. V gave up 4 bases and J gave up 0 bases; unmatched junction bases: 4. Per the germline V gene, CDR1 is SGHRS and CDR2 is YFSETQ. This CDR3 comprises 16 residues. CDR3 coding DNA: TGCGCCAGCAGCCCCGGGACAGGGGGCATGAACACTGAAGCTTTCTTT. It specifies CASSPGTGGMNTEAFF.

In its sample, this clonotype is medium-sized (0.01 to 0.1%). The V call is TRBV6-2 or TRBV6-3, the J call TRBJ2-3; the D gene is possibly TRBD2 (6 bases). CDR1 is MNHEY and CDR2 is SVGEGT in the germline V gene. CDR3 size: 13 residues. Trimming took off 4 bases at V and 3 bases at J, with 8 bases between the two ends. CDR3 region: CASSSSETDTQYF. CDR3 sequence (DNA): TGTGCCAGCAGTTCTAGCGAAACAGATACGCAGTATTTT.

By sample fraction, this clonotype is medium-sized (0.01 to 0.1%). V and J are TRBV7-3 and TRBJ2-3; D is perhaps TRBD2 (5 bases). The germline gives CDR1 SGHTA, CDR2 FQGTGA. Trimming left V 8 bases short and J 2 bases short, with 14 bases between. The CDR3 covers 14 residues. CDR3 bases: TGTGCCAGCGGGAAGCGGAGTACCACAGATACGCAGTATTTT. It is translated as CASGKRSTTDTQYF.

This clonotype showed up many times. The chain has TRBV6-2 or TRBV6-3 and TRBJ2-5, with D possibly TRBD1 on 6 matching bases. Germline CDR1 MNHEY, CDR2 SVGEGT. The CDR3 extends over 14 amino acids. V lost 7 bases, J lost 0 bases, and 12 bases lay in between. The CDR3 is CASTRWTDQETQYF. Written as DNA, the CDR3 is TGTGCCAGCACCCGCTGGACAGACCAAGAGACCCAGTACTTC.

This clonotype was observed many times. The rearrangement uses TRBV7-9 and TRBJ2-3; D is perhaps TRBD2 (5 bases). Between the trimmed V and J ends, which lost 9 bases and 4 bases, there was a span of 11 bases. Germline V lookup: CDR1 SEHNR, CDR2 FQNEAQ (reference sequence). This CDR3 region has 12 residues. The CDR3 DNA reads TGTGCCAGTAGCGCTACATCAGATACGCAGTATTTT. Encoded protein: CASSATSDTQYF. The full variable domain, completed using reference TRBV7-9 and TRBJ2-3, is DTGVSQNPRHKITKRGQNVTFRCDPISEHNRLYWYRQTLGQGPEFLTYFQNEAQLEKSRLLSDRFSAERPKGSFSTLEIQRTEQGDSAMYLCASSATSDTQYFGPGTRLTVL.

Sample share makes this clonotype medium-sized. V and J are TRBV20-1 and TRBJ2-5; 11 nucleotides agree with TRBD1. V lost 8 bases and J lost 5; bases outside the gene matches: 13. From germline, CDR1 is DFQATT and CDR2 SNEGSKA (reference sequence). The CDR3 is 15 residues long. This chain's CDR3 is CSMKRTGGLGETQYF. The DNA of the CDR3 is TGCAGTATGAAGAGGACAGGGGGCCTCGGGGAGACCCAGTACTTC.

This clonotype was seen a few times. V usage is TRBV4-2 and J usage is TRBJ2-7; tentatively, D is TRBD1 (5 bases). The length of the CDR3 is 16 residues. Germline V gives CDR1 LGHNA, CDR2 YNFKEQ. V lost 0 bases and J 0 bases, leaving 12 bases between the germline ends. CDR3 coding DNA: TGTGCCAGCAGCCAAGAAGCAGGGCTCAGCTCCTACGAGCAGTACTTC. This translates into CASSQEAGLSSYEQYF.